The 27 T cell receptor beta chains listed next were all sequenced from one sample in a study of cytomegalovirus exposure and HLA in healthy donors. Sequenced by immunoSEQ multiplex PCR; TCRdb stores in-frame clones only, minus some. The repertoire includes hundreds of thousands of clones, about 83% of them detected once, and 2.5% to 3% sits in the top ten. Source material: PBMCs. The source is a man aged 18-30 years in good health and CMV-seronegative.

V and J are TRBV10-3 and TRBJ2-1; possible D gene TRBD2, 5 bases. Germline values: CDR1 ENHRY, CDR2 SYGVKD. V was shortened by 7 bases and J by 7 bases, with 17 bases between the two germline ends. The CDR3 extends over 14 amino acids. The CDR3 region is CAIKPGGRVNEQFF. CDR3 sequence (DNA): TGTGCCATCAAGCCCGGTGGGAGAGTTAATGAGCAGTTCTTC.

This clone was picked up a small number of times. The chain carries TRBV6-1 and TRBJ1-2; TRBD1 matches 8 bases. The CDR3 length is 14 residues. Trimming at V came to 0 bases and at J to 7 bases, leaving 4 bases not matched to a gene. Germline CDR1 MNHNS, CDR2 SASEGT. The CDR3 loop reads CASSEARTGFGYTF. The CDR3 nucleotides are TGTGCCAGCAGTGAAGCCCGGACAGGGTTTGGCTACACCTTC.

The chain carries TRBV18 and TRBJ1-4; a possible D gene is TRBD1 (5 bases). V was clipped by 3 bases and J by 4 bases, with 15 bases between them. Per germline, CDR1 KGHSH and CDR2 LQKENI. This CDR3 has 16 amino acids. CDR3 DNA: TGTGCCAGCTCACCCCCATATCGGACAAGTAATGAAAAACTGTTTTTT. Translated: CASSPPYRTSNEKLFF.

The sample holds one count of this clone. The V gene is TRBV7-3, the J gene TRBJ2-3; 8 bases match TRBD2. Unmatched junction bases numbered 6, after V lost 2 bases and J lost 2 bases. The CDR3 totals 16 residues. Germline V CDR1 and CDR2: SGHTA, FQGTGA. The CDR3 protein is CASSLAGGAATDTQYF. The DNA of the CDR3 is TGTGCCAGCAGCTTAGCCGGGGGGGCTGCCACAGATACGCAGTATTTT.

The genes are TRBV5-1 and TRBJ2-2, with TRBD2 identical over 7 bases. Germline V gene data show CDR1 as SGHRS and CDR2 as YFSETQ. This CDR3 has 15 residues. After removal of 4 bases from V and 7 bases from J, the junction contained 10 bases not matched to a gene. The CDR3 spells CASSPVGGTGGELFF. The CDR3 DNA follows: TGCGCCAGCAGCCCCGTCGGGGGGACGGGCGGGGAGCTGTTTTTT.

V gene TRBV2 combines with J gene TRBJ1-5; tentative D call: TRBD1 (6 bases). Trimming left V 2 bases short and J 4 bases short, with 12 bases between. The CDR3 runs 15 residues. Germline V gene sequence: CDR1 SNHLY, CDR2 FYNNEI. The CDR3 coding sequence is TGTGCCAGCAGTGAACAGGGGATATTAAATCAGCCCCAGCATTTT. Its protein is CASSEQGILNQPQHF.

The V gene is TRBV6-1, the J gene TRBJ2-1, with D tentatively TRBD2 (5 bases). The V end was cut by 6 bases, the J end by 4 bases, with 10 bases between. This CDR3 region has 13 residues. Germline V gives CDR1 MNHNS, CDR2 SASEGT. The DNA for the CDR3 is TGTGCCAGCAGGGCACTAGGGTACAATGAGCAGTTCTTC. It encodes CASRALGYNEQFF.

A few counts support this clone. J is TRBJ2-7 and V is TRBV19; D is possibly TRBD1 (6 bases). V was pared by 10 bases and J by 2 bases, with 18 bases between. Per germline, CDR1 LNHDA and CDR2 SQIVND (reference sequence). This CDR3 is 14 amino acids long. CDR3: CATSWDTHTYEQYF. CDR3 DNA: TGTGCCACCTCTTGGGACACTCACACCTACGAGCAGTACTTC.

The V gene is TRBV6-6, the J gene TRBJ2-3; D gene uncertain. In germline, CDR1 is MNHNY, CDR2 SVGAGI (reference sequence). The CDR3 has 12 amino acids. Between the trimmed V and J ends, which lost 3 bases and 9 bases, there was a span of 10 bases. CDR3 nucleotide sequence: TGTGCCAGCAGTTATGATCTTGCGACGCAGTATTTT. It specifies CASSYDLATQYF.

The V and J genes are TRBV19 and TRBJ1-1; a possible D gene is TRBD1 (5 bases). This CDR3 is 14 amino acids long. Between the trimmed V and J ends, which lost 5 bases and 5 bases, there was a span of 15 bases. Per the germline V gene, CDR1 is LNHDA and CDR2 is SQIVND (reference sequence). In DNA, the CDR3 is TGTGCCAGTAGTCCGAAGACACGGGGGACTGAAGCTTTCTTT. Protein: CASSPKTRGTEAFF.

The V gene is TRBV19, the J gene TRBJ2-3; D uncertain. V gave up 9 bases and J gave up 5 bases, with 12 bases separating them. Germline V gene lookup returns CDR1 LNHDA and CDR2 SQIVND (reference sequence). The CDR3 is 12 residues long. The CDR3 coding sequence is TGTGCCAGCGCGGAGTCTCTAGATACGCAGTATTTT. Translation: CASAESLDTQYF. Full variable domain (rest looked up from reference TRBV19 and TRBJ2-3): DGGITQSPKYLFRKEGQNVTLSCEQNLNHDAMYWYRQDPGQGLRLIYYSQIVNDFQKGDIAEGYSVSREKKESFPLTVTSAQKNPTAFYLCASAESLDTQYFGPGTRLTVL.

This sequence joins TRBV11-2 and TRBJ2-3; D is unclear. V was trimmed by 0 bases and J by 8 bases, leaving 12 bases between them. Germline V gives CDR1 SGHAT, CDR2 FQNNGV. This CDR3 comprises 14 residues. The CDR3 DNA reads as TGTGCCAGCAGCTTAGATTCAGGTGTGAGTACGCAGTATTTT. Translation gives CASSLDSGVSTQYF.

The sample holds one count of this clone. The rearrangement uses TRBV15 and TRBJ2-2; 10 bases fit TRBD2. Trimming cost V 0 bases and J 5 bases; bases outside gene matches: 6. The germline CDR1 and CDR2 sequences are LNHNV and YYDKDF (reference sequence). This CDR3 is built from 17 residues. The CDR3, as DNA: TGTGCCACCAGCAGAGATGGGCTAGCGGGAGTGACCGGGGAGCTGTTTTTT. It translates to CATSRDGLAGVTGELFF.

This sequence joins TRBV7-9 and TRBJ1-5; D ambiguous. V dropped 10 bases and J dropped 2 bases, with 12 bases sitting between them. Germline CDR1 SEHNR, CDR2 FQNEAQ (reference sequence). The CDR3 has 13 amino acids. The chain's CDR3 is CATGKPGNQPQHF. The CDR3 bases are TGTGCCACCGGGAAGCCCGGCAATCAGCCCCAGCATTTT.

The gene calls are TRBV4-1 and TRBJ2-1; 12 nucleotides agree with TRBD1. Germline V lookup: CDR1 MGHRA, CDR2 YSYEKL. V shed 4 bases, J shed 7 bases, and the junction held 5 bases outside the gene matches. This CDR3 spans 15 amino acids. The CDR3 DNA sequence: TGCGCCAGCAGCCGGGACAGGGGGCAAGTTAATGAGCAGTTCTTC. Its protein is CASSRDRGQVNEQFF.

The rearrangement joins TRBV28 to TRBJ1-2, with a weak D call TRBD1 (5 bases). Trimming took off 3 bases at V and 6 bases at J, with 8 bases between the two ends. This CDR3 contains 12 residues. Germline CDR1 is MDHEN and CDR2 is SYDVKM. The CDR3 here is CASSLKGNGYTF. The DNA of the CDR3 is TGTGCCAGCAGTTTGAAGGGGAATGGCTACACCTTC.

The gene calls are TRBV7-8 and TRBJ2-7; the D is unclear. This CDR3 has 16 amino acids. Trimming left V 4 bases short and J 1 base short, with 17 bases between. Germline loops: CDR1 SGHVS, CDR2 FQNEAQ. The CDR3 DNA follows: TGTGCCAGCAGCTCCATTAGGCTGCGGCCGTCCTACGAGCAGTACTTC. Protein sequence: CASSSIRLRPSYEQYF.

The chain employs TRBV29-1 and TRBJ2-3; 10 bases map to TRBD1. With V trimmed by 0 bases and J by 5 bases, 5 bases remained unmatched. Germline CDR1 SQVTM, CDR2 ANQGSEA. This CDR3 region has 15 residues. The CDR3, as DNA: TGCAGCGTTGAAGACCGGACAGGGGGTGTAGATACGCAGTATTTT. This sequence encodes CSVEDRTGGVDTQYF.

V and J are TRBV28 and TRBJ1-5, with a tentative D call TRBD1 (6 bases). Germline lookup yields CDR1 MDHEN and CDR2 SYDVKM. This CDR3 is 16 amino acids long. Deletions cut 3 bases from V and 2 bases from J, with 14 bases between. CDR3 DNA sequence: TGTGCCAGCAGTTTGGGGGGGGGCTCTGGCAATCAGCCCCAGCATTTT. Protein sequence: CASSLGGGSGNQPQHF. The complete variable domain, with remaining parts taken from reference TRBV28 and TRBJ1-5, reads DVKVTQSSRYLVKRTGEKVFLECVQDMDHENMFWYRQDPGLGLRLIYFSYDVKMKEKGDIPEGYSVSREKKERFSLILESASTNQTSMYLCASSLGGGSGNQPQHFGDGTRLSIL.

This clone was observed a handful of times. J is TRBJ2-1 and V is TRBV7-2; the match to TRBD1 covers 10 bases. Trimming at V came to 1 base and at J to 8 bases, leaving 8 bases not matched to a gene. CDR1 SGHTA and CDR2 FQGNSA come from the germline V gene. This CDR3 spans 16 amino acids. DNA for the CDR3: TGTGCCAGCAGCTTAGTGCCGGGACAGGGGCCCCATGAGCAGTTCTTC. This gives the protein CASSLVPGQGPHEQFF.

V usage is TRBV19 and J usage is TRBJ1-2; 7 bases are a match to TRBD1. V lost 5 bases and J lost 4; bases outside the gene matches: 7. The CDR3 sequence is 14 residues long. Germline V gene data show CDR1 as LNHDA and CDR2 as SQIVND (reference sequence). The CDR3: CASSPGGGPYGYTF. In DNA, the CDR3 is TGTGCCAGTAGTCCAGGGGGAGGACCCTATGGCTACACCTTC.

This chain links TRBV4-1 with TRBJ1-5; 10 nucleotides line up with TRBD1. The CDR3 spans 16 residues. Germline V CDR1 and CDR2: MGHRA, YSYEKL. The J segment lost 6 bases and the V segment lost 2 bases, leaving 7 bases of the junction unmatched. CDR3 sequence (DNA): TGCGCCAGCAGCCAATATACTGGACAGGGGGGTCAGCCCCAGCATTTT. Translating it yields CASSQYTGQGGQPQHF.

The gene calls are TRBV9 and TRBJ2-2; D is ambiguous. CDR1 and CDR2 from the germline V gene are SGDLS and YYNGEE. This CDR3 is built from 16 residues. The V end was cut by 2 bases, the J end by 0 bases, with 11 bases between. CDR3 nucleotide sequence: TGTGCCAGCAGCGTTGGCCCGCACACGAACACCGGGGAGCTGTTTTTT. This gives the protein CASSVGPHTNTGELFF.

The V call is TRBV6-1, the J call TRBJ2-7, with no clear D. From germline, CDR1 is MNHNS and CDR2 SASEGT. Deletions cut 6 bases from V and 3 bases from J, with 18 bases between. This CDR3 comprises 15 residues. The CDR3 region has the DNA TGTGCCAGCAGGACCGCGGCCGATTTAGGCTACGAGCAGTACTTC. The encoded protein is CASRTAADLGYEQYF.

The chain uses TRBV7-8 and TRBJ2-7; 7 bases map to TRBD1. CDR3 length: 16 amino acids. The V segment lost 3 bases and the J segment 0 bases; nucleotides outside the gene matches: 8. Germline lookup yields CDR1 SGHVS and CDR2 FQNEAQ. CDR3 protein: CASSFSPGQLSYEQYF. The CDR3 bases are TGTGCCAGCAGCTTTTCCCCGGGACAGCTCTCCTACGAGCAGTACTTC. Full variable domain (rest looked up from reference TRBV7-8 and TRBJ2-7): GAGVSQSPRYKVAKRGQDVALRCDPISGHVSLFWYQQALGQGPEFLTYFQNEAQLDKSGLPSDRFFAERPEGSVSTLKIQRTQQEDSAVYLCASSFSPGQLSYEQYFGPGTRLTVT.

This chain connects TRBV7-2 to TRBJ2-3, with D perhaps TRBD1 (5 bases). V was clipped by 0 bases and J by 0 bases, with 7 bases between them. The CDR3 is 15 residues long. Germline lookup yields CDR1 SGHTA and CDR2 FQGNSA. CDR3 sequence: CASSLAQVSTDTQYF. The CDR3 DNA sequence: TGTGCCAGCAGCTTAGCACAGGTTAGCACAGATACGCAGTATTTT. Supplemented by reference TRBV7-2 and TRBJ2-3, the full variable domain reads GAGVSQSPSNKVTEKGKDVELRCDPISGHTALYWYRQSLGQGLEFLIYFQGNSAPDKSGLPSDRFSAERTGGSVSTLTIQRTQQEDSAVYLCASSLAQVSTDTQYFGPGTRLTVL.

The rearrangement uses TRBV27 and TRBJ2-6; the match to TRBD1 covers 11 bases. CDR3 length: 18 residues. V trimming: 6 bases; J trimming: 2 bases; junction bases outside the gene matches: 9. Germline CDR1 is MNHEY and CDR2 is SMNVEV (reference sequence). CDR3 DNA: TGTGCCAGCAGCAGTCAACCGGGACAGGGGGCTGGGGCCAACGTCCTGACTTTC. Residues: CASSSQPGQGAGANVLTF.